Following are 16 T cell receptor beta chains from one sample sequenced in a study of T cell responses to AZD1222 COVID-19 vaccine (TCRdb year 2021). What the time point label conveys for this sample: baseline before first vaccination. To prepare the library, the immunoSEQ multiplex PCR assay was applied. This immuneACCESS table, as held by TCRdb, lists in-frame sequences with V and J called but not all clones. Of the missing ones, under half trace to an unresolved V gene in checked studies; the others have no known cause. A total of about 35,000 clones appear in this sample, about 88% of them only once. The top ten clones comprise 5.5% to 7.5% of the sample. The sequences come from peripheral blood, collected on day 0 of AZD1222 vaccination. These receptors originate from an adult in good health.

V is TRBV6-1 and J is TRBJ2-7; no definite D call. The length of the CDR3 is 16 residues. Trimming took off 2 bases at V and 2 bases at J, with 16 bases between the two ends. In germline, CDR1 is MNHNS, CDR2 SASEGT. The CDR3 reads CASSEPSSPQTYEQYF. CDR3 nucleotides: TGTGCCAGCAGTGAACCTAGTTCCCCACAGACCTACGAGCAGTACTTC.

J is TRBJ1-6 and V is TRBV30; D remains ambiguous. Trimming pared 3 bases from V and 11 bases from J, leaving 8 bases between. This CDR3 has 11 residues. Germline assignment: CDR1 GTSNPN and CDR2 SVGIG (reference sequence). The CDR3 sequence is CAWSGNTPLHF. CDR3 DNA: TGTGCCTGGAGCGGAAATACACCCCTCCACTTT.

The gene calls are TRBV5-1 and TRBJ1-3; D perhaps matches TRBD1 (6 bases). V lost 2 bases to trimming and J lost 7 bases, with 10 bases between them. CDR3 length: 13 residues. Looked up from germline, CDR1 is SGHRS and CDR2 is YFSETQ. DNA of the CDR3: TGCGCCAGCAGCTTAGGGACATCGAACACCATATATTTT. Its translation: CASSLGTSNTIYF.

The chain carries TRBV4-1 and TRBJ2-1, with D possibly called TRBD1 or TRBD2 (5 bases each). Germline V gives CDR1 MGHRA, CDR2 YSYEKL. Trimming removed 0 bases from V and 15 bases from J, with 21 bases in between. The CDR3 runs to 15 residues. The chain's CDR3 is CASSQEEVGEVSRFF. Here the CDR3 DNA reads TGCGCCAGCAGCCAAGAGGAGGTAGGGGAAGTATCACGGTTCTTC.

CDR3 sequence (DNA): TGCGCCAGCAGTCAATCGGGATTCGGCGAGCAGTACTTC. Its translation: CASSQSGFGEQYF. The chain combines TRBV23-1 with TRBJ2-7, with D uncertain. TRBV23-1 qualifies as an ORF whose function is uncertain. The CDR3 runs 13 residues. V lost 0 bases, J lost 6 bases, and 9 bases lay in between.

The rearrangement joins TRBV3-1 (or the pseudogene TRBV3-2) to TRBJ1-1; 8 bases agree with TRBD1. Unmatched junction bases numbered 6, after V lost 1 base and J lost 5 bases. The CDR3 sequence is 15 residues long. From germline, CDR1 is LGHDT and CDR2 YNNKEL (reference sequence). The CDR3 reads CASSQVRGRRTEAFF. DNA of the CDR3: TGTGCCAGCAGCCAAGTCAGGGGGCGAAGGACTGAAGCTTTCTTT.

The chain couples TRBV25-1 to TRBJ1-4; a weak D match, TRBD1 (5 bases). The V end was cut by 6 bases, the J end by 3 bases, with 8 bases between. CDR1 is MGHDK, CDR2 SYGVNS, per germline. This CDR3 is built from 13 residues. This CDR3 is CASRGLSNEKLFF. DNA for the CDR3: TGTGCCAGCAGGGGACTCTCTAATGAAAAACTGTTTTTT.

The chain couples TRBV7-2 to TRBJ1-5; D is ambiguous. V was pared by 5 bases and J by 7 bases, with 18 bases between. In germline, CDR1 is SGHTA, CDR2 FQGNSA. This CDR3 region has 15 residues. The CDR3 protein is CASSLRGDPGQPQHF. The CDR3, as DNA: TGTGCCAGCAGCCTCCGAGGAGACCCCGGCCAGCCCCAGCATTTT.

The chain is built from TRBV27 and TRBJ1-1, with TRBD1 matching over 7 bases. The V gene's germline CDR1 is MNHEY and CDR2 SMNVEV (reference sequence). CDR3 length: 15 residues. After removal of 6 bases from V and 0 bases from J, the junction contained 7 bases not matched to a gene. The CDR3 bases are TGTGCCAGCAGGAGACAGGGTGGCGTGAACACTGAAGCTTTCTTT. This codes for CASRRQGGVNTEAFF.

This sequence joins TRBV5-4 and TRBJ2-6, with D maybe TRBD2 (5 bases). There are 16 residues in the CDR3. In germline, CDR1 is SGHNT, CDR2 YYREEE (reference sequence). The V end lost 5 bases, the J end lost 4 bases, and 16 bases lay between the germline ends. For the CDR3, the DNA is TGTGCCAGCAGTCATAAGAGGGCCGGAGGGGCCAACGTCCTGACTTTC. Translation: CASSHKRAGGANVLTF.

The chain carries TRBV28 and TRBJ1-1, with D uncertain. Per germline, CDR1 MDHEN and CDR2 SYDVKM. V gave up 7 bases and J gave up 7 bases, with 25 bases separating them. The CDR3 has 16 amino acids. The CDR3 coding sequence is TGTGCCAGCAATTATATCCTCCCGAGTAGCGGGGATGAAGCTTTCTTT. It encodes CASNYILPSSGDEAFF.

The rearrangement links TRBV2 to TRBJ1-1; 7 bases agree with TRBD1. The CDR3 runs to 14 residues. V gave up 7 bases and J gave up 2 bases; unmatched junction bases: 7. Germline loops: CDR1 SNHLY, CDR2 FYNNEI. In DNA, the CDR3 is TGTGCCAGCATCTCCGGGACAGCAAACACTGAAGCTTTCTTT. Amino acids: CASISGTANTEAFF.

V is TRBV7-2 and J is TRBJ2-3; D might be TRBD1 or TRBD2, each matching 5 bases. The CDR3 runs to 14 residues. In germline, CDR1 is SGHTA, CDR2 FQGNSA. V dropped 4 bases and J dropped 0 bases, with 8 bases sitting between them. CDR3 in amino acids: CASSWGGSTDTQYF. CDR3 sequence (DNA): TGTGCCAGCAGCTGGGGCGGGAGCACAGATACGCAGTATTTT.

The chain uses TRBV29-1 and TRBJ1-2; TRBD1 is a possible D gene (5 bases). The CDR3 length is 14 residues. V was shortened by 6 bases and J by 0 bases, with 14 bases between the two germline ends. The germline V gene has CDR1 SQVTM and CDR2 ANQGSEA. DNA of the CDR3: TGCAGCGTGCGGGGCATTAAGACTAACTATGGCTACACCTTC. Translating gives CSVRGIKTNYGYTF.

The chain joins TRBV9 to TRBJ2-3, with D perhaps TRBD2 (6 bases). The CDR3 is 16 amino acids. V was shortened by 3 bases and J by 1 base, with 15 bases between the two germline ends. Germline V CDR1 and CDR2: SGDLS, YYNGEE. The CDR3 loop is CASSGGAGSGTDTQYF. CDR3 DNA: TGTGCCAGCAGCGGTGGAGCGGGCAGTGGCACAGATACGCAGTATTTT.

The J gene is TRBJ2-1, the V gene TRBV19, with TRBD2 matching 10 bases. With 6 bases clipped from V and 12 bases from J, the junction kept 5 bases outside the gene matches. Germline-derived CDR1 and CDR2 are LNHDA and SQIVND (reference sequence). This CDR3 has 12 residues. CDR3 coding DNA: TGTGCCAGTAGCACTAGCGGGGCGACGCAGTTCTTC. As protein: CASSTSGATQFF.